This T cell receptor (beta chain) derives from a study of blood T cell repertoires in COVID-19. Profiled with immunoSEQ multiplex PCR; TCRdb holds only in-frame clones, not every one. Of about 220,000 clones in the sample, 80% were seen once. The V gene lost 2 bases and the J gene lost 8 bases, with 5 bases spanning the gap. Germline loops: CDR1 SGHNT, CDR2 YYREEE (reference sequence). This CDR3 has 12 amino acids. The sample taken for sequencing was peripheral blood. This chain connects TRBV5-4 to TRBJ1-6; D unresolved. The sequence was collected from a human donor in a cohort sampled during active COVID-19. The chain's CDR3 is CASSFQDSPLHF. Written as DNA, the CDR3 is TGTGCCAGCAGCTTCCAGGATTCACCCCTCCACTTT.